This T cell receptor (beta chain) was recovered during a study of cytomegalovirus exposure and HLA in healthy donors. Whole-study findings and limits: V- and J-gene trimming of TCR beta was linked (in a later analysis) to a missense DCLRE1C variant. In vitro, three CMV-associated chains proved specific for CMV antigens. A highly shared variant cluster was judged a likely technical artifact.

The PCR used 60 Vbeta and 13 Jbeta primers. Generated by immunoSEQ multiplex PCR, the TCRdb table keeps only in-frame clones and is missing some. The sample table sets out about 75,000 clones. Concerning this clone: What it recognizes is unknown.

This receptor was identified in a middle-aged man in good health and CMV-seronegative. Sequencing used PBMCs.

CDR3 bases: TGTGCCAGCAGCGTAATGACAGGGGGATATTCCACTGAAGCTTTCTTT. Protein: CASSVMTGGYSTEAFF. The chain uses TRBV9 and TRBJ1-1; 9 nucleotides align to TRBD1. Germline CDR1 and CDR2: SGDLS and YYNGEE. After removal of 1 base from V and 4 bases from J, the junction contained 8 bases not matched to a gene. The CDR3 covers 16 residues.